Following are 7 T cell receptor beta chains from one sample sequenced in a study of graft-versus-host responses after intestinal transplantation. No antigen has been assigned to these receptors. Generated by immunoSEQ multiplex PCR, the TCRdb table keeps only in-frame clones and is missing some. The table includes about 97,000 clones, around 92% detected once. Source: unstimulated CD4+ T cells sorted from spleen or lymph node cells, taken before transplant. The origin of the receptors is a human donor who was the organ donor for an intestinal transplant.

The genes are TRBV29-1 and TRBJ1-5, with TRBD1 matching over 9 bases. CDR3 size: 14 residues. Looked up from germline, CDR1 is SQVTM and CDR2 is ANQGSEA. V lost 6 bases to trimming and J lost 4 bases; unmatched junction nucleotides: 7. The CDR3 is CSVGQGARNQPQHF. In DNA, the CDR3 is TGCAGCGTGGGACAGGGCGCACGTAATCAGCCCCAGCATTTT. The full variable domain, completed using reference TRBV29-1 and TRBJ1-5, is SAVISQKPSRDICQRGTSLTIQCQVDSQVTMMFWYRQQPGQSLTLIATANQGSEATYESGFVIDKFPISRPNLTFSTLTVSNMSPEDSSIYLCSVGQGARNQPQHFGDGTRLSIL.

The chain is built from TRBV6-1 and TRBJ1-2; no reliable D call. V dropped 5 bases and J dropped 4 bases, with 8 bases sitting between them. CDR1 MNHNS and CDR2 SASEGT come from the germline V gene. This CDR3 contains 12 residues. CDR3 in amino acids: CASSPGGYGYTF. DNA of the CDR3: TGTGCCAGCAGTCCCGGTGGCTATGGCTACACCTTC.

The rearrangement links TRBV5-6 to TRBJ1-5; D is ambiguous. With 1 base removed from V and 4 bases from J, the gap between germline ends came to 12 bases. The CDR3 totals 15 residues. Germline lookup yields CDR1 SGHDT and CDR2 YYEEEE. The CDR3 sequence is CASSLYQAGNQPQHF. The CDR3 coding sequence is TGTGCCAGCAGCTTGTACCAGGCAGGTAATCAGCCCCAGCATTTT.

The gene calls are TRBV7-9 and TRBJ2-7; a weak D match, TRBD1 (6 bases). Germline values: CDR1 SEHNR, CDR2 FQNEAQ (reference sequence). Trimming took 2 bases from V and 2 from J, leaving 16 bases between them. CDR3 size: 16 residues. In nucleotides, the CDR3 is TGTGCCAGCAGCTTATATAGGGGGACCCAACCCTACGAGCAGTACTTC. This sequence encodes CASSLYRGTQPYEQYF.

J is TRBJ2-5 and V is TRBV9; 8 bases are shared with TRBD1. Trimming took 0 bases from V and 5 from J; bases not matched to a gene: 6. The CDR3 consists of 15 residues. Germline lookup yields CDR1 SGDLS and CDR2 YYNGEE. The CDR3 spells CASSVGFRGRETQYF. In DNA form, the CDR3 reads TGTGCCAGCAGCGTAGGCTTCAGGGGGCGTGAGACCCAGTACTTC.

V gene TRBV5-1 combines with J gene TRBJ2-7; D not certain. Trimming cost V 0 bases and J 0 bases, with 16 bases left between them. There are 17 residues in the CDR3. Germline values: CDR1 SGHRS, CDR2 YFSETQ. The CDR3 reads CASSLASRRTYSYEQYF. For the CDR3, the DNA is TGCGCCAGCAGCTTGGCGTCGCGGCGAACCTACTCCTACGAGCAGTACTTC. Looking up the rest from reference TRBV5-1 and TRBJ2-7 gives the full variable domain: KAGVTQTPRYLIKTRGQQVTLSCSPISGHRSVSWYQQTPGQGLQFLFEYFSETQRNKGNFPGRFSGRQFSNSRSEMNVSTLELGDSALYLCASSLASRRTYSYEQYFGPGTRLTVT.

With regard to this clone: The sample has other DNA sequences that encode this CDR3 too. This chain connects TRBV7-8 to TRBJ1-1, with TRBD1 matching 9 bases. In germline, CDR1 is SGHVS, CDR2 FQNEAQ. The CDR3 is made up of 14 amino acids. With V trimmed by 3 bases and J by 1 base, 0 bases remained unmatched. This chain's CDR3 is CASSLGQGNTEAFF. CDR3 in DNA: TGTGCCAGCAGCTTGGGACAGGGGAACACTGAAGCTTTCTTT.